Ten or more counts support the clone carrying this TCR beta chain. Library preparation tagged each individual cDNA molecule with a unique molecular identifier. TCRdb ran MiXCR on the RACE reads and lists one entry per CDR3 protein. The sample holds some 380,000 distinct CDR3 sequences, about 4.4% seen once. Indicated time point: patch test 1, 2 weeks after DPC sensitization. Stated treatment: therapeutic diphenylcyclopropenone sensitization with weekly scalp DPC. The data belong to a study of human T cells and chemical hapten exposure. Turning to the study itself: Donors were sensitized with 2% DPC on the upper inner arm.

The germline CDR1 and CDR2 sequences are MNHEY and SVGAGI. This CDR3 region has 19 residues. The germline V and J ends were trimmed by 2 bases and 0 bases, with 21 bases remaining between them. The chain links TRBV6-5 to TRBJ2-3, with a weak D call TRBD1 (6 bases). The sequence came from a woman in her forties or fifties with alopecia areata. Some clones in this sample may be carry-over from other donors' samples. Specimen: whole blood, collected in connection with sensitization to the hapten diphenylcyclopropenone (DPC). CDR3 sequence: CASSYLPLTQGISTDTQYF. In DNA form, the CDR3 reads TGTGCCAGCAGTTACCTACCCTTAACTCAGGGGATCAGCACAGATACGCAGTATTTT.